A selection of T cell receptor beta chains follows, all from one sample in a study of blood T cells in healthy people across ages. TCRdb independently ran MiXCR on the 5' RACE reads; one entry per CDR3 protein. This table holds approximately 1,000,000 distinct CDR3 sequences, under 40% found once. The source material was blood. These TCRs come from a man aged 18 to 35 in good health. The CDR3 runs from the conserved cysteine through the conserved F or W. The order of the fields is V gene, CDR3 length, D gene, clone size, J gene, CDR3 DNA, CDR3 protein. The D gene is left open where the match is weak. Rows give clone size only sometimes, using once, few, many, or a class for an expanded clone.

TRBV29-1	12	-	few	TRBJ2-1	TGCAGCGTTGGGGGGGACTACAATGAGCAGTTCTTC	CSVGGDYNEQFF
TRBV7-2	14	-	few	TRBJ1-1	TGTGCCAGCAGCAAGAATGGAATGAACACTGAAGCTTTCTTT	CASSKNGMNTEAFF
TRBV2	12	-	-	TRBJ2-7	TGTGCCAGAGGGCACACCCACTACGAGCAGTACTTC	CARGHTHYEQYF
TRBV7-2	14	-	-	TRBJ1-5	TGTGTCAGCAGCTTGGGATATAGCAATCAGCCCCAGCATTTT	CVSSLGYSNQPQHF
TRBV7-2	13	-	-	TRBJ2-7	TGTGCCAGCAGCTTAGAGAGACAGGACGAGCAGTACTTC	CASSLERQDEQYF
TRBV12-3/TRBV12-4	15	-	few	TRBJ2-1	TGTGCCAGCCAAGTACGCGGACGGGGCAACAATGAGCAGTTCTTC	CASQVRGRGNNEQFF
TRBV20-1	15	-	few	TRBJ1-6	TGCAGTGCTAGAGATAAGTTGGCAGTAGAGTCACCCCTCCACTTT	CSARDKLAVESPLHF
TRBV7-9	14	-	-	TRBJ2-3	TGTGCCAGCAGCTTACGGTACTCGACAGATACGCAGTATTTT	CASSLRYSTDTQYF
TRBV5-1	16	-	-	TRBJ2-3	TGCGCCAGCAGCTTGGGGGTACAGCGAAGCACAGATACGCAGTATTTT	CASSLGVQRSTDTQYF
TRBV6-5	15	TRBD1	few	TRBJ1-2	TGTGCCAGCAGTAAAGGGACAGGGGAGGTCTATGGCTACACCTTC	CASSKGTGEVYGYTF
TRBV4-3	12	-	few	TRBJ2-1	TGCGCCAGCAGCCAAGTTAGGTCAGAGCAGTTCTTC	CASSQVRSEQFF
TRBV4-2	15	TRBD1	-	TRBJ2-1	TGTGCCAGCAGCCAAGAAACAGGGGGAGACAATGAGCAGTTCTTC	CASSQETGGDNEQFF
TRBV5-5	14	TRBD1	-	TRBJ1-1	TGTGCCGGCAGCCCATTGGGACAGTACACTGAAGCTTTCTTT	CAGSPLGQYTEAFF
TRBV7-2	13	-	few	TRBJ1-1	TGTGCCAGCAGTTCGCGGGTAGGCACTGAAGCTTTCTTT	CASSSRVGTEAFF
TRBV25-1	15	-	few	TRBJ1-1	TGTGCCAGCAGTGAATATTCAGGTCGGGACACTGAAGCTTTCTTT	CASSEYSGRDTEAFF
TRBV5-1	14	-	-	TRBJ2-1	TGCGCCAGCAGCCCTATCCCCTCCTACAATGAGCAGTTCTTC	CASSPIPSYNEQFF
TRBV24-1	18	-	-	TRBJ2-7	TGTGCCACCAGTGATCGCGGGCCAGACACCCCTGGGGACAATGAGCAGTACTTC	CATSDRGPDTPGDNEQYF
TRBV10-3	12	-	-	TRBJ2-5	TGTGCCATCAGTGAGTCACAGGGTGAGCAGTACTTC	CAISESQGEQYF
TRBV7-6	17	TRBD1	-	TRBJ1-2	TGTGCCAGCAGCTTCGGACGACAGGGGCGCGACTACTATGGCTACACCTTC	CASSFGRQGRDYYGYTF
TRBV6-2/TRBV6-3	8	-	few	TRBJ2-5	TGTGCGCGGGAGACCCAGTACTTC	CARETQYF
TRBV12-3/TRBV12-4	15	TRBD1	-	TRBJ2-2	TGTGCCAGCAGGACCGGGACAGATAACACCGGGGAGCTGTTTTTT	CASRTGTDNTGELFF
TRBV18	16	-	few	TRBJ2-3	TGTGCCAGCTCACCTGTTCTCAGCGAGAGCACAGATACGCAGTATTTT	CASSPVLSESTDTQYF
TRBV27	14	-	-	TRBJ2-1	TGTGCCAGCAGTTTATTGCAAAGCAACTATGAGCAGTTCTTC	CASSLLQSNYEQFF
TRBV12-3/TRBV12-4	12	-	once	TRBJ2-7	TGTGCCAGCAGTTTTCGATTCGAGGGGCAGTACTTC	CASSFRFEGQYF
TRBV4-1	17	-	-	TRBJ1-1	TGCGCCAGCAGCCAAGTTTACCCGTTAGGACGAGACACTGAAGCTTTCTTT	CASSQVYPLGRDTEAFF
TRBV10-3	15	-	-	TRBJ2-3	TGTGCCATCAGGGGCCGACAGGAAAGCACAGATACGCAGTATTTT	CAIRGRQESTDTQYF
TRBV3-1	14	-	few	TRBJ1-4	TGTGCCAGCAGCCCCGGGACAATCGATGAAAAACTGTTTTTT	CASSPGTIDEKLFF
TRBV29-1	12	-	few	TRBJ2-7	TGCAGCGTTGAAGATAATTCGTACGAGCAGTACTTC	CSVEDNSYEQYF
TRBV28	13	-	-	TRBJ2-7	TGTGCCAGCAGTTTGGCTGTCGGGGGCGAGCAGTACTTC	CASSLAVGGEQYF
TRBV27	12	-	-	TRBJ2-7	TGTGCCAGCCAGGACGGAGCCTACGAGCAGTACTTC	CASQDGAYEQYF
TRBV7-9	15	-	few	TRBJ2-6	TGTGCCAGCAGCCTAGTTGACGATGGGGCCAACGTCCTGACTTTC	CASSLVDDGANVLTF
TRBV3-1	14	-	few	TRBJ2-7	TGTGCCAGCAGCCAAGTGGCGGTTTTCTACGAGCAGTACTTC	CASSQVAVFYEQYF
TRBV20-1	14	TRBD1	few	TRBJ1-1	TGCAGTGCAAACCAGGGGGCCGGTGGCACTGAAGCTTTCTTT	CSANQGAGGTEAFF
TRBV15	15	-	-	TRBJ1-5	TGTGCCACCAGCATCCGCCGGGACGGATATAAGCCCCAGCATTTT	CATSIRRDGYKPQHF
TRBV20-1	12	-	-	TRBJ2-5	TGCAGTGCTAGTATAACAGACAATGAGCAGTACTTC	CSASITDNEQYF
TRBV7-3	14	-	-	TRBJ2-2	TGTGCCAGCACTAGGGACATTACGACCGGGGAGCTGTTTTTT	CASTRDITTGELFF
TRBV12-3/TRBV12-4	16	TRBD1	-	TRBJ2-2	TGTGCCGGCAGTCGACAGGGGACGACGAACACCGGGGAGCTGTTTTTT	CAGSRQGTTNTGELFF
TRBV6-5	11	-	few	TRBJ1-1	TGTGCCAGCAGTGACGGAGTCGAAGCTTTCTTT	CASSDGVEAFF
TRBV5-1	16	TRBD2	-	TRBJ2-1	TGCGCCAGCAGCTTAGACAAAGCGGGACCCGACAATGAGCAGTTCTTC	CASSLDKAGPDNEQFF
TRBV20-1	12	-	-	TRBJ2-5	TGCAGTGCCCAAGGCAGGGAAGAGACCCAGTACTTC	CSAQGREETQYF
TRBV5-1	17	-	-	TRBJ1-1	TGCGCCAGCAGCTTTTCGCGGGGTTTGGCCCGAAACACTGAAGCTTTCTTT	CASSFSRGLARNTEAFF
TRBV7-6	14	-	-	TRBJ2-1	TGTGCCAGCAGCGTATTACCCAGGATTGTTGAGCAGTTCTTC	CASSVLPRIVEQFF
TRBV20-1	16	TRBD1	-	TRBJ2-5	TGCAGTGCTAGAGTTCGGCCGGGACAGAGGTCCAATGAGCAGTACTTC	CSARVRPGQRSNEQYF